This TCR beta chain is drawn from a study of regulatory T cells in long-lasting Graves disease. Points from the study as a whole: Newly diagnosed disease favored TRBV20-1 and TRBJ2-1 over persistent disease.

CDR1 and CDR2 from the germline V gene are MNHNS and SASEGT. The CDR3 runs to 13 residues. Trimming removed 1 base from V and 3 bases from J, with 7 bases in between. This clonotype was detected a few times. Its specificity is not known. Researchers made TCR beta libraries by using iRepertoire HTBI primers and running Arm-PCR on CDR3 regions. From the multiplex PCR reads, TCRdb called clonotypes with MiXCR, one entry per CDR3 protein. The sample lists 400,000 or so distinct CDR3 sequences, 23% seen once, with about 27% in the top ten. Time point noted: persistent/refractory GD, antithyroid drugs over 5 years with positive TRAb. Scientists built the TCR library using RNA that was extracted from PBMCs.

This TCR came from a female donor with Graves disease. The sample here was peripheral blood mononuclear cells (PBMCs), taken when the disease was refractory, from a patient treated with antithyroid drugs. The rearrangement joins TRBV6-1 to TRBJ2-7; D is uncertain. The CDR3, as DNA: TGTGCCAGCAGTGAAGGGGTTGTCTACGAGCAGTACTTC. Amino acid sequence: CASSEGVVYEQYF.